These T cell receptor beta chains were read from a single sample in a study of OX40 agonist ivuxolimab in advanced cancers. Data came from immunoSEQ multiplex PCR; TCRdb stores just in-frame clones and leaves some out. The sample includes tens of thousands of clones, 80% to 90% of them seen just once. Sample: CD4+ or CD8+ T cells sorted from blood, taken in a trial of the OX40 agonist ivuxolimab. The receptors originated from an adult with an advanced solid tumor such as melanoma, head and neck, liver or kidney cancer. Both conserved end residues are part of each CDR3. The D gene is left open where the match is weak. Clone sizes are given selectively: once, few, many, or a class where the clone is expanded.

j_gene	v_gene	abundance	d_gene	CDR3nt	CDR3aa
TRBJ1-5	TRBV11-2	NA	NA	TGTGCCAGCAGCTCCGATGCGGGTAGTAGCAATCAGCCCCAGCATTTT	CASSSDAGSSNQPQHF
TRBJ2-5	TRBV7-6	NA	TRBD2	TGTGCCAGCAGCTTTTCACTAGCGGGAGGAGAGACCCAGTACTTC	CASSFSLAGGETQYF
TRBJ1-6	TRBV19	NA	NA	TGTGCCAGTAGTATTTCCCCGTCGGCCTATAATTCACCCCTCCACTTT	CASSISPSAYNSPLHF
TRBJ1-6	TRBV27	NA	TRBD1	TGTGCCAGCAGTCCCCGGGACAGCCGTAATTCACCCCTCCACTTT	CASSPRDSRNSPLHF
TRBJ1-1	TRBV4-3	NA	NA	TGCGCCAGCAGCCAAGAACTAGGACCGGAACTAGTCGTAGCTTTCTTT	CASSQELGPELVVAFF
TRBJ2-5	TRBV5-1	NA	TRBD1	TGCGCCAGCAGCGGGGGCAGGGGGCGTTCTAGGTCGGAAGAGACCCAGTACTTC	CASSGGRGRSRSEETQYF
TRBJ1-1	TRBV5-6	NA	NA	TGTGCCAGCAGCATAGGAGCCTTTGAAGCTTTCTTT	CASSIGAFEAFF
TRBJ2-2	TRBV29-1	few	NA	TGCAGCGTTCGATCCCGCGGAACCGGGGAGCTGTTTTTT	CSVRSRGTGELFF
TRBJ2-3	TRBV7-2	NA	NA	TGTGCCAGCAGCTCTACCGACCGGGCTGCGCAGTATTTT	CASSSTDRAAQYF
TRBJ1-1	TRBV28	NA	TRBD1	TGTGCCAGCAGCCCAGGGGGACAGGGTCCCTTGAACACTGAAGCTTTCTTT	CASSPGGQGPLNTEAFF
TRBJ1-1	TRBV18	once	TRBD1	TGTGCCAGCTCACCCAGAAGTCAGGGGGGCACTGAAGCTTTCTTT	CASSPRSQGGTEAFF
TRBJ1-1	TRBV7-2	NA	NA	TGTGCCAGCAGTCACCACAGGTCGGGGGCTGACACTGAAGCTTTCTTT	CASSHHRSGADTEAFF
TRBJ2-7	TRBV7-2	NA	NA	TGTGCCAGCAGCTTAGCAGTAGGGGCCTACGAGCAGTACTTC	CASSLAVGAYEQYF
TRBJ2-1	TRBV25-1	NA	TRBD2	TGTGCCAGCAATGCGGGAGCTTACAATGAGCAGTTCTTC	CASNAGAYNEQFF
TRBJ2-2	TRBV5-1	NA	TRBD1	TGCGCCAGCAGCGGGGGACAGGGGACGCGGACCGGGGAGCTGTTTTTT	CASSGGQGTRTGELFF
TRBJ1-5	TRBV28	once	NA	TGTGCCAGCAGTTTATGGGGGGGGGTCAATCAGCCCCAGCATTTT	CASSLWGGVNQPQHF
TRBJ1-1	TRBV29-1	few	TRBD1	TGCAGCGGTGACAGGGTTGGGACTGAAGCTTTCTTT	CSGDRVGTEAFF
TRBJ2-2	TRBV7-3	NA	NA	TGTGCCAGCAGCTTAACAGGAGCGAACACCGGGGAGCTGTTTTTT	CASSLTGANTGELFF
TRBJ1-2	TRBV2	NA	NA	TGTGCCAGCATCAGGGACGGCAACTATGGCTACACCTTC	CASIRDGNYGYTF
TRBJ2-7	TRBV15	few	TRBD1	TGTGCCACCAGCAGGACCCGGGACAGGTTCTACGAGCAGTACTTC	CATSRTRDRFYEQYF
TRBJ1-1	TRBV6-6	NA	TRBD1	TGTGCCAGCAGTTACCAGGGGGCGAACACTGAAGCTTTCTTT	CASSYQGANTEAFF
TRBJ2-1	TRBV4-1	NA	TRBD2	TGCGCCAGCAGCCAAGGGCGGGGGGGCCGCTACAATGAGCAGTTCTTC	CASSQGRGGRYNEQFF
TRBJ2-1	TRBV11-3	few	TRBD2	TGTGCCAGCAGCCCGGGACTAGCGGGAGGGCCAGCCGGTGAGCAGTTCTTC	CASSPGLAGGPAGEQFF
TRBJ1-5	TRBV6-5	once	TRBD1	TGTGCCAGCAGTTCGGCCGGGACAGGGGTACAGCCCCAGCATTTT	CASSSAGTGVQPQHF
TRBJ1-4	TRBV27	NA	NA	TGTGCCAGCAGTTTAATCGGGGGGCGCCGGGGTGAAAAACTGTTTTTT	CASSLIGGRRGEKLFF
TRBJ2-7	TRBV7-6	once	TRBD2	TGTGCCAGCAGCATACTAGCGGGCGACTCCTACGAGCAGTACTTC	CASSILAGDSYEQYF
TRBJ2-3	TRBV11-3	once	TRBD1	TGTGCCAGCAGCTTCAGGACAGGGCTTGCAGATACGCAGTATTTT	CASSFRTGLADTQYF
TRBJ2-1	TRBV5-1	NA	TRBD2	TGCGCCAGCAGCTTCCGGACTAGCGGGAGCTATGAGCAGTTCTTC	CASSFRTSGSYEQFF
TRBJ1-2	TRBV11-2	NA	TRBD1	TGTGCCAGCAGCCAAATACAGGGGAAAAGGGGCTACACCTTC	CASSQIQGKRGYTF
TRBJ2-1	TRBV7-2	NA	TRBD2	TGTGCCAGCAGTTCAGCGGGGGCTAGCTCCCACAATGAGCAGTTCTTC	CASSSAGASSHNEQFF
TRBJ1-2	TRBV27	NA	NA	TGTGCCAGCAGTCCCAATCGGGGTGATAGTGGCTATGGCTACACCTTC	CASSPNRGDSGYGYTF
TRBJ2-1	TRBV5-1	NA	NA	TGCGCCAGCAGCTGGACAGTTAATGAGCAGTTCTTC	CASSWTVNEQFF
TRBJ1-1	TRBV9	NA	TRBD1	TGTGCCAGCAGCCCTCAAGGACAGGCGAACACTGAAGCTTTCTTT	CASSPQGQANTEAFF
TRBJ2-2	TRBV7-2	NA	TRBD1	TGTGCCAGCAGCTTCGGGACAGGGTCGGGCACCGGGGAGCTGTTTTTT	CASSFGTGSGTGELFF
TRBJ2-3	TRBV28	NA	NA	TGTGCCAGCAGTCCCTTGGGGGCGGGGGTCACAGATACGCAGTATTTT	CASSPLGAGVTDTQYF
TRBJ2-3	TRBV19	NA	NA	TGTGCCAGTAATATGTCGACAACTACGCAGGAGTATTTT	CASNMSTTTQEYF
TRBJ2-7	TRBV7-9	NA	TRBD1	TGTGCCAGCAGCTCGGCAGGGGGTGCGTACGAGCAGTACTTC	CASSSAGGAYEQYF
TRBJ1-5	TRBV6-5	NA	NA	TGTGCCAGCAGAACGACAGGATCCACGGACCAGCCCCAGCATTTT	CASRTTGSTDQPQHF
TRBJ2-1	TRBV11-2	once	NA	TGTGCCAGCAGCTTACCCTCCTACAATGAGCAGTTCTTC	CASSLPSYNEQFF
TRBJ1-2	TRBV6-6	once	NA	TGTGCCAGCAGTTCCCCCCGCCAGGGCTATGGCTACACCTTC	CASSSPRQGYGYTF
TRBJ2-7	TRBV7-9	NA	NA	TGTGCCAGCAGCCCCCCCGGGCCTGGCAGCGGCAGCTCCTACGAGCAGTACTTC	CASSPPGPGSGSSYEQYF
TRBJ1-1	TRBV30	NA	NA	TGTGCCTGGAGCGGGCTTTTAATGAACACTGAAGCTTTCTTT	CAWSGLLMNTEAFF
TRBJ1-2	TRBV30	NA	NA	TGTGCCTGGAGTGGTGGACGGTGGGGCTACACCTTC	CAWSGGRWGYTF
TRBJ2-5	TRBV5-4	NA	NA	TGTGCCAGCAGGGGGTCTAGCACCCAAGAGACCCAGTACTTC	CASRGSSTQETQYF
TRBJ2-7	TRBV19	NA	NA	TGTGCCAGTAGTATACCCGGGACATACGAGCAGTACTTC	CASSIPGTYEQYF
TRBJ2-3	TRBV6-4	NA	NA	TGTGCCAGCAGTGGGATCACAGATACGCAGTATTTT	CASSGITDTQYF
TRBJ2-1	TRBV30	NA	NA	TGTGCCTGGAGTGCGGGGGTCGAGAATGAGCAGTTCTTC	CAWSAGVENEQFF
TRBJ1-4	TRBV6-1	NA	NA	TGTGCCAGCAGTGAACCTGGTCTGGAAAAACTGTTTTTT	CASSEPGLEKLFF
TRBJ1-2	TRBV30	NA	TRBD1	TGTGCCTGGAGTGCCGGACAGGGGAACTATGGCTACACCTTC	CAWSAGQGNYGYTF
TRBJ2-2	TRBV30	NA	TRBD1	TGTGCCTGGAGTGTGGGGACAGGCAACACCGGGGAGCTGTTTTTT	CAWSVGTGNTGELFF
TRBJ2-7	TRBV4-1	NA	TRBD1	TGCGCCAGCAGCCGCACCGGGACAGCCTACGAGCAGTACTTC	CASSRTGTAYEQYF
TRBJ2-5	TRBV15	NA	NA	TGTGCCACCAGGACAGGACCCTTTCAAGAGACCCAGTACTTC	CATRTGPFQETQYF
TRBJ2-7	TRBV7-9	NA	TRBD1	TGTGCCAGCAGCAGATCGGGACAGGGGGTTTCCGAGCAGTACTTC	CASSRSGQGVSEQYF
TRBJ2-2	TRBV19	NA	TRBD1	TGTGCCAGTGGCTTTGGGGACAGGGACACCGGGGAGCTGTTTTTT	CASGFGDRDTGELFF
TRBJ2-3	TRBV6-5	NA	NA	TGTGCCAGTCAAAGGGACCTCGGCACAGATACGCAGTATTTT	CASQRDLGTDTQYF
TRBJ2-6	TRBV4-3	once	NA	TGCGCCAGCAGCCAAGATCTGGGCTCTGGGGCCAACGTCCTGACTTTC	CASSQDLGSGANVLTF
TRBJ1-1	TRBV10-3	NA	NA	TGTGCCATCAGCAATACGGACAGAGAGAACACTGAAGCTTTCTTT	CAISNTDRENTEAFF
TRBJ1-5	TRBV2	NA	NA	TGTGCCAGCAGGAACGACGGGGGATCCGGTCAGCCCCAGCATTTT	CASRNDGGSGQPQHF
TRBJ2-5	TRBV7-2	once	NA	TGTGCCAGCAGCCCCCCGCCGGGGTTAGAGACCCAGTACTTC	CASSPPPGLETQYF